This T cell receptor beta chain came from a study of CD8 T cells in Susac syndrome. Germline trimming cut 2 bases from V and 8 bases from J; bases unmatched to any gene: 6. The germline V gene has CDR1 MNHNY and CDR2 SVGAGI (reference sequence). The CDR3 spans 14 residues. Reverse transcription of roughly 0.5 to 1 ug RNA was carried out with random hexamers. Amplification of TCR beta CDR3 by immunoSEQ multiplex PCR spanned 54 Vbeta and 13 Jbeta. TCRdb re-called the immunoSEQ multiplex PCR reads with MiXCR, one entry per CDR3 protein. This table has 40,000 to 55,000 distinct CDR3 sequences, roughly 92% appearing once. High-throughput TCR beta sequencing covered peripheral CD8+ and CD4+ T cells. Controls were age- and sex-matched healthy donors. Negative isolation yielded CD4+ and CD8+ T cells, and FACS enriched TEMRA cells.

The TCR comes from a human donor in good health. V usage is TRBV6-6 and J usage is TRBJ1-2; 9 bases are a match to TRBD1. Sequencing was carried out using CD8+ T cells from PBMCs. Here the CDR3 DNA reads TGTGCCAGCAGTTACATACAGGGGGCGGAAGGCTACACCTTC. It specifies CASSYIQGAEGYTF.